This record concerns one T cell receptor beta chain sequence. It has no known antigen specificity. No clone much larger than this one lies a single base away; base qualities are absent. The collaborating institutions used their own protocols to collect whole blood in K2EDTA tubes. For TCRbeta analysis, collaborator samples were shipped as frozen whole blood, as isolated PBMCs, or as DNA extracted from either sample type. The data originate from a study of blood T cell repertoires in COVID-19 (dated by TCRdb to about 2020). Regarding the complete study: Samples covering the acute and convalescent phases of COVID-19 were provided by collaborators in the United States, Italy and Spain. Where HLA class I and class II types were available, the types were taken from metadata supplied by the sample provider, not from assay-based typing. Deeply sampled blood TCRbeta repertoires from subjects exposed to, actively infected with, or recovered from COVID-19 were included in the dataset. The repertoires were made available in a free public database intended to serve as a resource for research on the immune response to SARS-CoV-2. The samples were drawn from the first 160 participants of the ongoing ImmuneRACE study and from under 1,500 subjects provided by 6 global collaborators. Sample metadata almost always included a de-identified subject ID, COVID-19 status, age in years and sex. The prospective study material was composed of cDNA or gDNA derived from T cells, B-cell-depleted T cells, or PBMCs.

CDR3 length: 15 amino acids, cysteine to phenylalanine. Only CDR3 DNA is held: 45 bases, read in frame from base 1. V ends up 5 bases short and J 3 bases short, with an unmatched junction base count of 9. CDR1 and CDR2, per the germline V gene, are MGHRA and YSYEKL. What the authors observed across the whole study: The amount of clinical and demographic metadata varied by source and participant and was provided uncurated.

TCRbeta CDR3 regions were amplified from genomic DNA by means of the immunoSEQ Assay, a bias-controlled multiplex PCR. Per the authors' processing: The number of nucleated cells in each sample was estimated by amplification of reference gene primers within the assay. To quantify the absolute abundance of each unique TCRbeta CDR3 rearrangement, sequence reads were collapsed and filtered. Productive Simpson clonality was computed per sample as the square root of Simpson's diversity index over productive rearrangements. In TCRdb, the immuneACCESS table is reduced to in-frame sequences with V and J assigned. These tables do not hold every clone; where another copy was compared, an unresolved V gene accounts for under half, and the others remain unexplained. V and J calls and clone size follow that table, whereas D and trimming were derived from the DNA. This sample lists under 200,000 clones; about 80% were detected once. The ten top clones hold around 6.3% of the sample.

This sequence originates from a man between 65 and 85 years old with active or convalescent COVID-19. The rearrangement combines TRBV4-1 with TRBJ2-7; TRBD2 agrees with 8 junctional bases. The sample was peripheral blood. The CDR3 protein is CASSSPGGGFYEQYF. Read as DNA, the sequence is TGCGCCAGCAGCTCGCCGGGGGGGGGTTTCTACGAGCAGTACTTC.